These 24 T cell receptor beta chains share one sample of origin, sequenced in a study of blood T cell repertoires in COVID-19. Generated by immunoSEQ multiplex PCR, the TCRdb table keeps only in-frame clones and is missing some. The table has under 250,000 clones, 81% seen once. What was sequenced was peripheral blood. The receptors were gathered from a woman of 80 years or more with acute or convalescent COVID-19.

This clone was seen a few times. The V gene is TRBV7-8, the J gene TRBJ1-1; D unresolved. Deletions cut 1 base from V and 0 bases from J, with 6 bases between. Per germline, CDR1 SGHVS and CDR2 FQNEAQ. The CDR3 consists of 14 residues. Here the CDR3 DNA reads TGTGCCAGCAGCTTAGGGTCAGTGAACACTGAAGCTTTCTTT. Amino acids: CASSLGSVNTEAFF.

As for this clone: Other DNA variants within this sample encode the same CDR3. V is TRBV3-1 (or the pseudogene TRBV3-2) and J is TRBJ2-7; 10 bases are shared with TRBD2. The germline CDR1 and CDR2 sequences are LGHDT and YNNKEL (reference sequence). The CDR3 is made up of 15 amino acids. Trimming cost V 6 bases and J 0 bases; bases outside gene matches: 5. The CDR3 DNA reads TGTGCCAGCAGTCCGCCTAGCGGGGGCTCCTACGAGCAGTACTTC. Translation: CASSPPSGGSYEQYF.

V usage is TRBV18 and J usage is TRBJ1-5; 8 nucleotides align to TRBD1. The germline V gene has CDR1 KGHSH and CDR2 LQKENI. V was pared by 6 bases and J by 5 bases, with 3 bases of the junction left unmatched. This CDR3 has 13 residues. CDR3 sequence reads: CASSGTGDQPQHF. The CDR3 nucleotides read TGTGCCAGCTCCGGGACAGGAGATCAGCCCCAGCATTTT. The entire variable domain, with the rest obtained from reference TRBV18 and TRBJ1-5, is as follows: NAGVMQNPRHLVRRRGQEARLRCSPMKGHSHVYWYRQLPEEGLKFMVYLQKENIIDESGMPKERFSAEFPKEGPSILRIQQVVRGDSAAYFCASSGTGDQPQHFGDGTRLSIL.

This clone was seen a few times. This chain links TRBV5-1 with TRBJ2-7, with D hard to call. CDR3 length equals 12 residues. V lost 5 bases and J lost 4, with 10 bases in between. Germline CDR1 SGHRS, CDR2 YFSETQ. The CDR3: CASSPNYYEQYF. CDR3 coding DNA: TGCGCCAGCAGTCCTAACTATTACGAGCAGTACTTC.

The chain links TRBV6-5 to TRBJ2-5; a weak D match, TRBD2 (5 bases). Germline V CDR1 and CDR2: MNHEY, SVGAGI. CDR3 length equals 15 residues. Trimming left V 3 bases short and J 5 bases short, with 16 bases between. CDR3 bases: TGTGCCAGCAGTTATAGCGCCTCATTCCGGGAGACCCAGTACTTC. This encodes CASSYSASFRETQYF.

This chain connects TRBV4-1 to TRBJ1-2, with a tentative D call TRBD1 (5 bases). V was cut by 2 bases and J by 4 bases, with 17 bases left in between. CDR1 is MGHRA, CDR2 YSYEKL, per germline. The CDR3 contains 16 residues. The CDR3 region is CASSQSGSQEIYGYTF. The CDR3 DNA sequence: TGCGCCAGCAGCCAATCAGGGTCCCAGGAAATCTATGGCTACACCTTC.

The chain couples TRBV19 to TRBJ2-2, with 10 bases aligning to TRBD1. The CDR3 is 14 amino acids. Germline loops: CDR1 LNHDA, CDR2 SQIVND (reference sequence). V dropped 5 bases and J dropped 4; count of bases not matched to a gene: 1. In nucleotides, the CDR3 is TGTGCCAGTAGTGGGACAGGGGTCACCGGGGAGCTGTTTTTT. Translated: CASSGTGVTGELFF.

This clone was picked up many times. This chain links TRBV19 with TRBJ1-1; D uncertain. Trimming left V 5 bases short and J 1 base short, with 8 bases between. Germline CDR1 LNHDA, CDR2 SQIVND (reference sequence). This CDR3 comprises 13 residues. This chain's CDR3 is CASSRGRNTEAFF. CDR3 nucleotides: TGTGCCAGTAGTCGTGGGAGGAACACTGAAGCTTTCTTT.

The rearrangement joins TRBV14 to TRBJ2-2; the D gene is possibly TRBD1 (5 bases). V was pared by 4 bases and J by 3 bases, with 12 bases between. Germline CDR1 is SGHDN and CDR2 is FVKESK. The length of the CDR3 is 15 residues. The CDR3 here is CASSPRRVDTGELFF. The CDR3 DNA reads as TGTGCCAGCAGCCCCCGCAGGGTTGACACCGGGGAGCTGTTTTTT.

The chain uses TRBV12-5 and TRBJ1-4, with a possible D match to TRBD1 (5 bases). Germline values: CDR1 LGHNT, CDR2 FRNRAP. Trimming removed 5 bases at V and 8 bases at J, with 15 bases between. The CDR3 sequence is 14 residues long. The CDR3: CASGPQGGREKLFF. The CDR3 DNA is TGTGCTAGTGGTCCGCAGGGTGGTAGGGAAAAACTGTTTTTT.

The rearrangement links TRBV5-1 to TRBJ1-5, with D possibly being TRBD1 (5 bases). V lost 4 bases to trimming and J lost 5 bases, with 10 bases between them. The CDR3 totals 13 residues. Germline CDR1 is SGHRS and CDR2 is YFSETQ. The CDR3 is CASSPWGDQPQHF. The CDR3 bases are TGCGCCAGCAGCCCGTGGGGGGATCAGCCCCAGCATTTT.

The chain recombines TRBV7-8 with TRBJ2-7; tentative D call: TRBD2 (5 bases). V lost 3 bases, J lost 7 bases, and 13 bases lay in between. The germline CDR1 and CDR2 sequences are SGHVS and FQNEAQ. CDR3 length: 13 residues. CDR3 residues: CASSFGGSREQYF. The CDR3 DNA follows: TGTGCCAGCAGCTTCGGCGGGTCTAGGGAGCAGTACTTC.

V and J are TRBV6-5 and TRBJ1-6; TRBD1 aligns across 7 bases. The CDR3 is 14 residues long. The germline CDR1 and CDR2 sequences are MNHEY and SVGAGI. V trimming: 7 bases; J trimming: 6 bases; junction bases outside the gene matches: 6. DNA for the CDR3: TGTGCCAGCACCCCTAACAGGGGTAATTCACCCCTCCACTTT. It encodes CASTPNRGNSPLHF.

The chain has TRBV6-4 and TRBJ1-2, with 7 nucleotides matching TRBD1. Germline lookup yields CDR1 MRHNA and CDR2 SNTAGT. The CDR3 has 15 residues. J was trimmed by 8 bases and V by 6 bases; bases with no gene match: 15. The CDR3 spells CASSAEGTVGNGYTF. The CDR3 nucleotides read TGTGCCAGCAGCGCTGAAGGGACAGTCGGCAACGGCTACACCTTC.

The V gene is TRBV6-1, the J gene TRBJ1-6; D remains ambiguous. The CDR3 covers 15 residues. Germline V CDR1 and CDR2: MNHNS, SASEGT. Trimming took off 0 bases at V and 9 bases at J, with 12 bases between the two ends. Here the CDR3 reads CASSEARGGVSPLHF. CDR3 sequence (DNA): TGTGCCAGCAGTGAAGCGAGAGGCGGGGTTTCACCCCTCCACTTT.

The chain employs TRBV7-2 and TRBJ2-2; the match to TRBD2 covers 8 bases. With V trimmed by 1 base and J by 5 bases, 9 bases remained unmatched. This CDR3 has 17 amino acids. Germline V gene data show CDR1 as SGHTA and CDR2 as FQGNSA. The CDR3 DNA reads as TGTGCCAGCAGCTTAGTGGCGGGGGGCCAGGGTACCGGGGAGCTGTTTTTT. It specifies CASSLVAGGQGTGELFF.

The rearrangement joins TRBV28 to TRBJ1-1; TRBD1 matches 8 bases. Germline V gives CDR1 MDHEN, CDR2 SYDVKM. J gave up 5 bases and V 4 bases, and 9 bases lay outside the gene matches. The CDR3 length is 15 residues. For the CDR3, the DNA is TGTGCCAGCAGTTCCGGAGCAGGGGGCGCGACTGAAGCTTTCTTT. It translates to CASSSGAGGATEAFF.

The J gene is TRBJ2-7, the V gene TRBV18; D may be TRBD2 (6 bases). V lost 1 base and J 2 bases, leaving 9 bases between the germline ends. The germline V gene has CDR1 KGHSH and CDR2 LQKENI. There are 14 residues in the CDR3. The CDR3 loop is CASSPQGGAYEQYF. CDR3 bases: TGTGCCAGCTCACCACAGGGAGGCGCCTACGAGCAGTACTTC.

V gene TRBV6-5 combines with J gene TRBJ1-1; a possible D gene is TRBD1 (5 bases). The CDR3 has 15 residues. Germline V gives CDR1 MNHEY, CDR2 SVGAGI. Deletions cut 1 base from V and 0 bases from J, with 9 bases between. CDR3 protein: CASSYYSTVNTEAFF. CDR3 coding DNA: TGTGCCAGCAGTTACTACTCGACAGTGAACACTGAAGCTTTCTTT.

V is TRBV15 and J is TRBJ1-2, with 8 bases aligning to TRBD1. This CDR3 contains 15 residues. The germline V gene has CDR1 LNHNV and CDR2 YYDKDF (reference sequence). The ends lost 8 bases at V and 6 bases at J; junction bases unmatched: 14. Written as DNA, the CDR3 is TGTGCCACCGACGACGACAGGGGTGTCCCTAATGGCTACACCTTC. Translated, it gives CATDDDRGVPNGYTF.

This sequence joins TRBV10-3 and TRBJ2-1; D possibly corresponds to TRBD2 (5 bases). V lost 0 bases and J lost 8, with 20 bases in between. This CDR3 comprises 17 residues. Per germline, CDR1 ENHRY and CDR2 SYGVKD. DNA for the CDR3: TGTGCCATCAGTGAGTCGACGGTCCTAGAGGGATTCTATGAGCAGTTCTTC. Residues: CAISESTVLEGFYEQFF.

This clone was seen only once. The J gene is TRBJ1-1, the V gene TRBV5-4; 11 bases match TRBD1. V was pared by 0 bases and J by 0 bases, with 4 bases of the junction left unmatched. CDR3 length equals 17 residues. Germline assignment: CDR1 SGHNT and CDR2 YYREEE (reference sequence). The CDR3 here is CASSLGGQGGLNTEAFF. The CDR3 DNA reads as TGTGCCAGCAGCTTGGGGGGACAGGGGGGACTGAACACTGAAGCTTTCTTT.

The rearrangement links TRBV7-2 to TRBJ1-1, with D possibly matching TRBD1 (5 bases). Trimming removed 1 base from V and 0 bases from J, with 9 bases in between. Per the germline V gene, CDR1 is SGHTA and CDR2 is FQGNSA. This CDR3 spans 15 amino acids. The CDR3 sequence: CASSLGTTMNTEAFF. CDR3 sequence (DNA): TGTGCCAGCAGCTTAGGGACAACCATGAACACTGAAGCTTTCTTT.

This chain joins TRBV6-6 and TRBJ2-3; 11 nucleotides line up with TRBD1. V shed 6 bases, J shed 5 bases, and the junction held 4 bases outside the gene matches. The CDR3 covers 14 residues. Germline lookup yields CDR1 MNHNY and CDR2 SVGAGI (reference sequence). The CDR3 spells CASRPGQGVDTQYF. As DNA, the CDR3 is TGTGCCAGCAGACCGGGACAGGGGGTAGATACGCAGTATTTT.